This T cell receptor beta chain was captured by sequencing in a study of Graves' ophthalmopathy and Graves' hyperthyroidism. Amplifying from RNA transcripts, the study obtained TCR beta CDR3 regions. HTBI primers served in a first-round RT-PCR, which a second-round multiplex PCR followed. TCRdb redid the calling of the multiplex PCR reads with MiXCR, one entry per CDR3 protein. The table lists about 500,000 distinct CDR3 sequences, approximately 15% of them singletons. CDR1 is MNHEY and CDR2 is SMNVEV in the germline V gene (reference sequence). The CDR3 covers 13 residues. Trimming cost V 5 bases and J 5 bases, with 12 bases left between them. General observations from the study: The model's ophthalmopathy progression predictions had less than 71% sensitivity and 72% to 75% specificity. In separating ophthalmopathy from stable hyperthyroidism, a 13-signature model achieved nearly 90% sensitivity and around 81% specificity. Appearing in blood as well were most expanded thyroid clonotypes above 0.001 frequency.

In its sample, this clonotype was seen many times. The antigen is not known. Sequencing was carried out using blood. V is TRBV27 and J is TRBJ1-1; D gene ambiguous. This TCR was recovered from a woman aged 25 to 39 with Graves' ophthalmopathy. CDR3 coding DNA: TGTGCCAGCAGTATTCTGCACGGGACTGAAGCTTTCTTT. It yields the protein CASSILHGTEAFF.